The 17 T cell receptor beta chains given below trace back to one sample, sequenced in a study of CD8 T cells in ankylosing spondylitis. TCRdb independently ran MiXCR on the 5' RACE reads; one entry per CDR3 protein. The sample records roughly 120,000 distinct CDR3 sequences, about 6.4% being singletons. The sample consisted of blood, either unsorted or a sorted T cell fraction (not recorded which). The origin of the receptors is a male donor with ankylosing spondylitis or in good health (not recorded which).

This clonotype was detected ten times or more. The CDR3 coding sequence is TGTGCCAGCAGCAAAAGGCTACAGGTTGCAGTCGAGCAGTACTTC. Protein sequence: CASSKRLQVAVEQYF. The chain combines TRBV7-2 with TRBJ2-7; a weak D match, TRBD1 (5 bases). The germline CDR1 and CDR2 sequences are SGHTA and FQGNSA. Trimming left V 5 bases short and J 6 bases short, with 20 bases between. This CDR3 has 15 amino acids.

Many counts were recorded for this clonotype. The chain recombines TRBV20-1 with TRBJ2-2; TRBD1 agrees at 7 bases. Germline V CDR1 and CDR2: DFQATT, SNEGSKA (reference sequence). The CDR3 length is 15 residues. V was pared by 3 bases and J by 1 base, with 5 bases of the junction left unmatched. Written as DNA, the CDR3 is TGCAGTGCTAGCCCCCGGACAGGGAACACCGGGGAGCTGTTTTTT. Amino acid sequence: CSASPRTGNTGELFF.

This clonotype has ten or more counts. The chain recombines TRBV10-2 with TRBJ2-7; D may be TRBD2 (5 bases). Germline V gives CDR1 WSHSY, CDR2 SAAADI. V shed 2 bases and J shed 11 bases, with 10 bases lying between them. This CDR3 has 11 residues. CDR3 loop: CASSEGGREYF. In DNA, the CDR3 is TGCGCCAGCAGTGAGGGAGGCAGAGAGTACTTC.

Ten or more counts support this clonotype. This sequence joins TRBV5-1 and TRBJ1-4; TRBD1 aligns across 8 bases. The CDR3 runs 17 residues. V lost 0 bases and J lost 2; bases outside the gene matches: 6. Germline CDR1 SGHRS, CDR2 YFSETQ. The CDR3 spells CASSLGQGKLTNEKLFF. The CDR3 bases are TGCGCCAGCAGCTTGGGACAGGGGAAGTTGACTAATGAAAAACTGTTTTTT.

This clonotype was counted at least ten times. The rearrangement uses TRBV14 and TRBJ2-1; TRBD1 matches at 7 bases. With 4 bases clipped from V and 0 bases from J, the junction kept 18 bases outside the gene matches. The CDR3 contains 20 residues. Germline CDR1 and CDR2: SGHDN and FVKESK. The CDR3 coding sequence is TGTGCCAGCAGCCCCAGCACAGGGGTTACTCCTAGGAGCTCCTACAATGAGCAGTTCTTC. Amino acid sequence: CASSPSTGVTPRSSYNEQFF.

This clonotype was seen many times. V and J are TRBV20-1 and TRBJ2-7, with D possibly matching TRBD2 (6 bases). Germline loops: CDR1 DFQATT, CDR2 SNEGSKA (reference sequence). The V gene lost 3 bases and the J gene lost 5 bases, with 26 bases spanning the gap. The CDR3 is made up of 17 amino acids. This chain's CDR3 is CSARRISRGFESHEQYF. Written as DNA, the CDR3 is TGCAGTGCTAGGCGTATTAGTCGGGGGTTTGAATCTCACGAGCAGTACTTC.

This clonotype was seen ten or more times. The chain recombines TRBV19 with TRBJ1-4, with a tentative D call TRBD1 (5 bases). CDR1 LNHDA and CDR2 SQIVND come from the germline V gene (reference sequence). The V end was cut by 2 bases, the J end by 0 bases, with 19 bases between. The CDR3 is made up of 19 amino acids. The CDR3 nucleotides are TGTGCCAGTAGTATATCCCTCTGGACACTTAATGCAACTAATGAAAAACTGTTTTTT. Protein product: CASSISLWTLNATNEKLFF.

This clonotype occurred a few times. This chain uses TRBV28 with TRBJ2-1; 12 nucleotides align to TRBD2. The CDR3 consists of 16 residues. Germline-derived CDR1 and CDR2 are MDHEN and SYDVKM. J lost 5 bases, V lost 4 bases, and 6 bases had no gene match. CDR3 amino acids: CASSSLAGGPHNEQFF. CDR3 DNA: TGTGCCAGCAGTTCCCTAGCGGGGGGGCCCCACAATGAGCAGTTCTTC.

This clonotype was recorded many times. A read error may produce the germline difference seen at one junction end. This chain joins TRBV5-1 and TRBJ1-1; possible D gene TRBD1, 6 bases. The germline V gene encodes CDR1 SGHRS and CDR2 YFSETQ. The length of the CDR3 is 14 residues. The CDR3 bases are TGCGCCAGCAGTTTGGACAGTTTAGGAAGAGAAGCTTTCTTT. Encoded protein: CASSLDSLGREAFF.

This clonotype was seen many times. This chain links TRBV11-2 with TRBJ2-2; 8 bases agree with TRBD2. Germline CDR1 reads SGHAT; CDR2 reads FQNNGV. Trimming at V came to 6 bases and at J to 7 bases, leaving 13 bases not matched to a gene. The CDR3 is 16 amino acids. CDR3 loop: CASRIKTGTRIGELFF. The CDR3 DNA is TGTGCCAGCAGGATTAAAACCGGGACTAGAATCGGGGAGCTGTTTTTT.

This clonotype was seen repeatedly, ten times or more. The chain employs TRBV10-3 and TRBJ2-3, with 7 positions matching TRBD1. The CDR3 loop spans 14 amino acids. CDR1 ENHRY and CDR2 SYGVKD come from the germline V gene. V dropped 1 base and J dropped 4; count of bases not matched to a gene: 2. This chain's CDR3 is CAISEWGQSDTQYF. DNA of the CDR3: TGTGCCATCAGTGAGTGGGGACAGTCAGATACGCAGTATTTT.

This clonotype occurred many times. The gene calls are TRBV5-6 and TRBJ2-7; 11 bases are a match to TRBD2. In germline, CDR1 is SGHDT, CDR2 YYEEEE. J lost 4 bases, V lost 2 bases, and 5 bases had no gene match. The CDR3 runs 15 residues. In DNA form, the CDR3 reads TGTGCCAGCAGCTTATGGGCTAGCGGGGGGTACGAGCAGTACTTC. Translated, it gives CASSLWASGGYEQYF.

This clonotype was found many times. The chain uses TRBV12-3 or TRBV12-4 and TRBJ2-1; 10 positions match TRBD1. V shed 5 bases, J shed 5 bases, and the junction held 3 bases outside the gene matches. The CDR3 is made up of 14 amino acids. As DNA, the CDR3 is TGTGCCAGCAGTCCGGGACAGGGGAACAATGAGCAGTTCTTC. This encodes CASSPGQGNNEQFF.

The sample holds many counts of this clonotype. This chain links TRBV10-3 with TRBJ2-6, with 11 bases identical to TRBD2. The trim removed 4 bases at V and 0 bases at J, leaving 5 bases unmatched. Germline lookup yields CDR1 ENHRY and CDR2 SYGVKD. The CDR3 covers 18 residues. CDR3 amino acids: CAISVGTSGSSGANVLTF. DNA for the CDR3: TGTGCCATCAGTGTTGGGACTAGCGGAAGCTCTGGGGCCAACGTCCTGACTTTC.

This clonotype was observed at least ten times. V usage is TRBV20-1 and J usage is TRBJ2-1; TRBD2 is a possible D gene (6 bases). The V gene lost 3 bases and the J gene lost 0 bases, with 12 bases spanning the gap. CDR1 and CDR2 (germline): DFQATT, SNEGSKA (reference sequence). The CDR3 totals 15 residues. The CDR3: CSASLARTSYNEQFF. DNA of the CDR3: TGCAGTGCTAGTCTAGCGCGGACCTCCTACAATGAGCAGTTCTTC.

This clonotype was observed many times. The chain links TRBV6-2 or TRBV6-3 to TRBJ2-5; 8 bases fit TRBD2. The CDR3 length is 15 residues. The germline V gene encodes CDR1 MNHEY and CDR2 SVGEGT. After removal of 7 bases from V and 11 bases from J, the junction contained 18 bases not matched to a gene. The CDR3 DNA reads TGTGCCAGCAAAAAGAGGCCCGACAGCGGGAGTCGGCAGTACTTC. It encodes CASKKRPDSGSRQYF.

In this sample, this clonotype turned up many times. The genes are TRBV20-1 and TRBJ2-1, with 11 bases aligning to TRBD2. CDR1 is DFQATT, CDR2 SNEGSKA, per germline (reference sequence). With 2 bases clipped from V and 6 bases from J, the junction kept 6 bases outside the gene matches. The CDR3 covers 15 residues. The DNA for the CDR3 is TGCAGTGCTAGACTAACGGGACTAGCGGCCAATGAGCAGTTCTTC. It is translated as CSARLTGLAANEQFF.